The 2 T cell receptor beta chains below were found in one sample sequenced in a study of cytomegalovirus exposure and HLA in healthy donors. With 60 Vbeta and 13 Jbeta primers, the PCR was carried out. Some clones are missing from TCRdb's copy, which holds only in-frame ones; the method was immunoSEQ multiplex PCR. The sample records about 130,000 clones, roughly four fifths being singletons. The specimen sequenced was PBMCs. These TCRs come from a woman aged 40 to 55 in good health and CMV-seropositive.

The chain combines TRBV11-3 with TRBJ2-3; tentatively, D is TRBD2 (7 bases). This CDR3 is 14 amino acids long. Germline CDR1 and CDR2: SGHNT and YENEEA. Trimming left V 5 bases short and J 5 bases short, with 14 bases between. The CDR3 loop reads CASSMGGAEDTQYF. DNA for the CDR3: TGTGCCAGCAGCATGGGGGGGGCGGAAGATACGCAGTATTTT. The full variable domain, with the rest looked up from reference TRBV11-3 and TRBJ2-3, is EAGVVQSPRYKIIEKKQPVAFWCNPISGHNTLYWYLQNLGQGPELLIRYENEEAVDDSQLPKDRFSAERLKGVDSTLKIQPAELGDSAVYLCASSMGGAEDTQYFGPGTRLTVL.

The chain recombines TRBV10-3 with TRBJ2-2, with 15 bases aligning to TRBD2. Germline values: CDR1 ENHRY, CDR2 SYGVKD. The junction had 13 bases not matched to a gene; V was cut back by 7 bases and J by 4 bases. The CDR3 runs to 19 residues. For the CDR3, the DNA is TGTGCCATCACCCAGCGGGGGACTAGCGGGGGGCCGGGCACCGGGGAGCTGTTTTTT. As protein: CAITQRGTSGGPGTGELFF.